In this sample, the clone carrying this T cell receptor (beta chain) turned up a few times. The target antigen is unknown. Peripheral blood, ten milliliters per donor, was collected. PCR was performed a second time for roughly 7 to 12 cycles using a sample-barcoded 5' primer and a J-beta primer mix. MiXCR was run by TCRdb on the 5' RACE reads, yielding one entry per CDR3 protein. The data hold 2 million or so distinct CDR3 sequences, with roughly 50% observed a single time. The sample belongs to a study of blood T cells in healthy people across ages. Study findings and constraints: Correlation between TCR beta diversity and naive T cell percentage was strong.

The V gene's germline CDR1 is SGHVS and CDR2 FQNEAQ. The CDR3 is 16 residues long. Trimming removed 5 bases from V and 0 bases from J, with 14 bases in between. Material: blood. The receptor was isolated from a middle-aged woman in good health. This chain connects TRBV7-8 to TRBJ2-1; TRBD2 is a possible D gene (6 bases). CDR3 DNA sequence: TGTGCCAGCAGCGTTCGGGGGACCAGCTCCTACAATGAGCAGTTCTTC. This encodes CASSVRGTSSYNEQFF.